Reported below is one T cell receptor beta chain. The data were taken from a study of CD8 T cells in Susac syndrome. Germline trimming cut 0 bases from V and 4 bases from J; bases unmatched to any gene: 12. CDR1 and CDR2 from the germline V gene are MNHEY and SVGEGT. The CDR3 has 18 residues. Random-hexamer reverse transcription was applied to about 0.5 to 1 ug RNA. MiXCR, run by TCRdb on the immunoSEQ multiplex PCR reads, gives a single entry per CDR3 protein. The profile shows some 300,000 distinct CDR3 sequences, 70% to 90% of them singletons. The sample taken for sequencing was CD8+ T cells from PBMCs. The chain combines TRBV6-2 or TRBV6-3 with TRBJ2-5; 9 positions match TRBD1. The TCR sequence derives from a human donor with multiple sclerosis. The CDR3 DNA follows: TGTGCCAGCAGTTACTCGGCCGCGACGGGACAGGGCCCAGAGACCCAGTACTTC. Translating gives CASSYSAATGQGPETQYF.